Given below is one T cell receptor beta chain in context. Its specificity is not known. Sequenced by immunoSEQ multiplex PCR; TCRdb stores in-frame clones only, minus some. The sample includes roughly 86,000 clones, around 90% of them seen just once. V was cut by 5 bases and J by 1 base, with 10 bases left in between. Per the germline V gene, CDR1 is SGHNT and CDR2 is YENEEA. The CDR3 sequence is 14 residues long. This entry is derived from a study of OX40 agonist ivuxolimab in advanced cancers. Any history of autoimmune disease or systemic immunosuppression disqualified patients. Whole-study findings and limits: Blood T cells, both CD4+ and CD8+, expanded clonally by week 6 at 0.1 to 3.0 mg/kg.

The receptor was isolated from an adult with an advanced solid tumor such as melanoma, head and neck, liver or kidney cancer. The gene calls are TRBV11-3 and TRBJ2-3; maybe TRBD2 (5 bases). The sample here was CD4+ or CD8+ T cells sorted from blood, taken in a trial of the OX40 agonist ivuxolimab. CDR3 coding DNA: TGTGCCAGCAGCCCAGTGCGGGGCACAGATACGCAGTATTTT. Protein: CASSPVRGTDTQYF.